The 5 T cell receptor beta chains given below trace back to one sample, sequenced in a study of T cells in Graves' hyperthyroidism and ophthalmopathy. TCR beta CDR3 sequences were amplified from RNA transcripts. The TCR CDR3 was amplified in a first-round RT-PCR using the HTBI primer set. TCRdb itself ran the multiplex PCR reads through MiXCR, one entry per CDR3 protein. The data contain some 690,000 distinct CDR3 sequences, 17% of them singletons. The sequencing sample was made of blood. The source of these receptors is a man aged 45-65 years with Graves' hyperthyroidism.

This rearrangement joins TRBV24-1 to TRBJ2-1; 8 nucleotides line up with TRBD1. Losses at the gene ends were 10 bases for V and 0 bases for J; bases not matched to a gene: 4. The CDR3 contains 14 residues. Germline V CDR1 and CDR2: KGHDR, SFDVKD. CDR3 amino acids: CATRDRSSYNEQFF. DNA for the CDR3: TGTGCCACTAGGGACAGGAGCTCCTACAATGAGCAGTTCTTC.

This clonotype showed up many times. This chain uses TRBV20-1 with TRBJ2-1, with 11 positions matching TRBD2. The V gene end was trimmed by 1 base and the J gene end by 8 bases; junction bases not matched to a gene: 4. CDR1 and CDR2 from the germline V gene are DFQATT and SNEGSKA (reference sequence). This CDR3 contains 14 residues. CDR3 sequence: CSARGILAGDEQFF. For the CDR3, the DNA is TGCAGTGCTAGAGGAATACTAGCGGGAGATGAGCAGTTCTTC.

This clonotype was recorded at least ten times. The chain carries TRBV7-2 and TRBJ2-3, with D perhaps TRBD2 (7 bases). Germline CDR1 SGHTA, CDR2 FQGNSA. The V end lost 3 bases, the J end lost 5 bases, and 12 bases lay between the germline ends. This CDR3 contains 14 residues. CDR3 in amino acids: CASSFGGRRDTQYF. In DNA form, the CDR3 reads TGTGCCAGCAGCTTCGGGGGGCGCAGAGATACGCAGTATTTT.

About this clonotype itself: A much larger clone differs by one base, so this may be a read error. This chain joins TRBV28 and TRBJ2-1, with 10 bases that match TRBD2. Germline assignment: CDR1 MDHEN and CDR2 SYDVKM. The CDR3 is 17 residues long. V shed 5 bases and J 8 bases; nucleotides not matched to a gene: 15. CDR3 DNA sequence: TGTGCCAGCAGTGATCTACCAGCGGGAGGGGGAAGAGATGAGCAGTTCTTC. It yields the protein CASSDLPAGGGRDEQFF.

On this clonotype: A read error may be the cause here, since a much bigger clone is one base away. The V and J genes are TRBV19 and TRBJ2-5; TRBD1 might be the D (5 bases). This CDR3 is built from 13 residues. Germline CDR1 and CDR2: LNHDA and SQIVND (reference sequence). The CDR3 here is CASSRTFQEAQYF. CDR3 nucleotides: TGTGCCAGTAGTAGGACATTCCAAGAGGCCCAGTACTTC.